The 23 T cell receptor beta chains below come from one sample, sequenced in a study of shared clonotypes between healthy human individuals. Naive CD8 cells, CD45RO-negative and positively selected for CCR7, excluded terminally differentiated effector memory CD45RA+ cells. Assay used: immunoSEQ multiplex PCR; TCRdb lists only in-frame clones, some missing. This table has about 2,200,000 clones, around 93% appearing once. Sequenced sample: naive CD8+ T cells from PBMCs. The receptors were sampled from a man aged 18 to 29 in good health. Some clones in this sample may be carry-over from other donors' samples.

This clone was seen once. The chain is built from TRBV27 and TRBJ2-7, with TRBD2 as a possible D gene (5 bases). The CDR3 is 15 residues long. Deletions cut 3 bases from V and 2 bases from J, with 14 bases between. Germline CDR1 MNHEY, CDR2 SMNVEV (reference sequence). The CDR3 bases are TGTGCCAGCAGTTTCCACTCGACGGGGACCTACGAGCAGTACTTC. Amino acids: CASSFHSTGTYEQYF.

This clone was detected only once. This sequence joins TRBV5-1 and TRBJ1-1, with TRBD1 matching 8 bases. Per germline, CDR1 SGHRS and CDR2 YFSETQ. V dropped 2 bases and J dropped 2; count of bases not matched to a gene: 14. The CDR3 has 18 residues. CDR3 coding DNA: TGCGCCAGCAGCTTCCATATTACCGGGACAGGTGTTAACACTGAAGCTTTCTTT. Translating it yields CASSFHITGTGVNTEAFF.

J is TRBJ1-2 and V is TRBV7-2; D remains ambiguous. The CDR3 is 12 residues long. Trimming took off 10 bases at V and 5 bases at J, with 14 bases between the two ends. CDR1 and CDR2 (germline): SGHTA, FQGNSA. In DNA form, the CDR3 reads TGTGCCACGGCTGGAGGGATTTATGGCTACACCTTC. Amino acid sequence: CATAGGIYGYTF.

This sequence joins TRBV29-1 and TRBJ2-7; D unclear. This CDR3 is 13 amino acids long. Per the germline V gene, CDR1 is SQVTM and CDR2 is ANQGSEA. Trimming took 4 bases from V and 3 from J, leaving 13 bases between them. CDR3 region: CSVGVRLGYEQYF. CDR3 bases: TGCAGCGTTGGAGTTAGGCTCGGCTACGAGCAGTACTTC.

The chain links TRBV18 to TRBJ1-2, with TRBD1 as a possible D gene (6 bases). The V gene lost 4 bases and the J gene lost 1 base, with 19 bases spanning the gap. Germline CDR1 KGHSH, CDR2 LQKENI. The CDR3 is 17 residues long. Written as DNA, the CDR3 is TGTGCCAGCTCACTATCCCGGACAGATTTTATTAACTATGGCTACACCTTC. This sequence encodes CASSLSRTDFINYGYTF.

This clone occurred once. V is TRBV5-1 and J is TRBJ1-6; TRBD1 matches at 8 bases. The CDR3 is made up of 14 amino acids. Germline V gene data show CDR1 as SGHRS and CDR2 as YFSETQ. V trimming: 1 base; J trimming: 10 bases; junction bases outside the gene matches: 4. The CDR3 spells CASSLTGGGSPLHF. The CDR3 nucleotides read TGCGCCAGCAGCTTGACAGGGGGGGGATCACCCCTCCACTTT.

This CDR3 reads CASSTRLAGINNEQFF. The CDR3 DNA is TGTGCCAGCAGCACCAGACTAGCGGGGATCAACAATGAGCAGTTCTTC. V and J are TRBV7-2 and TRBJ2-1; 11 nucleotides align to TRBD2. The CDR3 spans 16 residues. Germline V gives CDR1 SGHTA, CDR2 FQGNSA. The J segment lost 5 bases and the V segment lost 5 bases, leaving 8 bases of the junction unmatched.

Comment on this clone: The sample carries other DNA sequences with the same CDR3. V is TRBV19 and J is TRBJ1-5; D unresolved. The CDR3 is made up of 13 amino acids. Germline lookup yields CDR1 LNHDA and CDR2 SQIVND (reference sequence). Trimming left V 3 bases short and J 7 bases short, with 10 bases between. Here the CDR3 reads CASSIRGGQPQHF. The CDR3 coding sequence is TGTGCCAGTAGTATTCGGGGTGGGCAGCCCCAGCATTTT. The full variable domain, rest sourced from reference TRBV19 and TRBJ1-5, is DGGITQSPKYLFRKEGQNVTLSCEQNLNHDAMYWYRQDPGQGLRLIYYSQIVNDFQKGDIAEGYSVSREKKESFPLTVTSAQKNPTAFYLCASSIRGGQPQHFGDGTRLSIL.

This chain links TRBV5-6 with TRBJ1-5; the D gene is possibly TRBD1 (5 bases). Germline values: CDR1 SGHDT, CDR2 YYEEEE. The V and J ends lost 0 bases and 5 bases respectively, with 15 bases between them. The CDR3 extends over 16 amino acids. CDR3 in amino acids: CASSLGQGPVDQPQHF. The CDR3, as DNA: TGTGCCAGCAGCTTGGGTCAGGGACCCGTCGATCAGCCCCAGCATTTT. The variable domain in full, with the rest retrieved from reference TRBV5-6 and TRBJ1-5, is DAGVTQSPTHLIKTRGQQVTLRCSPKSGHDTVSWYQQALGQGPQFIFQYYEEEERQRGNFPDRFSGHQFPNYSSELNVNALLLGDSALYLCASSLGQGPVDQPQHFGDGTRLSIL.

This clone was detected only once. V and J are TRBV5-1 and TRBJ2-3; TRBD2 matches at 7 bases. With 0 bases clipped from V and 4 bases from J, the junction kept 5 bases outside the gene matches. This CDR3 comprises 15 residues. Germline assignment: CDR1 SGHRS and CDR2 YFSETQ. The CDR3 sequence: CASSLATSAPDTQYF. CDR3 DNA: TGCGCCAGCAGCTTGGCCACTAGCGCCCCAGATACGCAGTATTTT.

The V and J genes are TRBV4-1 and TRBJ2-1, with TRBD2 matching 7 bases. The germline CDR1 and CDR2 sequences are MGHRA and YSYEKL. With V trimmed by 1 base and J by 14 bases, 2 bases remained unmatched. The CDR3 totals 11 residues. The CDR3 bases are TGCGCCAGCAGCCAAGGCGGGAGTAAGTTCTTC. Encoded protein: CASSQGGSKFF.

This chain joins TRBV27 and TRBJ2-7; TRBD2 matches at 8 bases. This CDR3 contains 15 residues. Germline CDR1 is MNHEY and CDR2 is SMNVEV (reference sequence). V dropped 6 bases and J dropped 5; count of bases not matched to a gene: 12. DNA for the CDR3: TGTGCCAGCAGCCCCTACAGGGTGCGGGGGGACGAGCAGTACTTC. Translated, it gives CASSPYRVRGDEQYF.

This clone has more than one count but fewer than ten. The chain joins TRBV6-1 to TRBJ1-1; D remains ambiguous. This CDR3 is 15 amino acids long. Deletions cut 1 base from V and 7 bases from J, with 16 bases between. Looked up from germline, CDR1 is MNHNS and CDR2 is SASEGT. Written as DNA, the CDR3 is TGTGCCAGCAGTGAAGTACCAGGCGGGCATATTGAAGCTTTCTTT. As protein: CASSEVPGGHIEAFF.

The chain carries TRBV10-3 and TRBJ2-3, with 11 positions matching TRBD1. CDR1 is ENHRY, CDR2 SYGVKD, per germline. There are 14 residues in the CDR3. The V gene end was trimmed by 4 bases and the J gene end by 4 bases; junction bases not matched to a gene: 1. Here the CDR3 reads CAISGDRGADTQYF. CDR3 DNA: TGTGCCATCAGTGGGGACAGGGGGGCAGATACGCAGTATTTT.

This chain links TRBV7-2 with TRBJ1-2; D possibly corresponds to TRBD1 (5 bases). Germline V lookup: CDR1 SGHTA, CDR2 FQGNSA. This CDR3 has 13 amino acids. V gave up 5 bases and J gave up 5 bases, with 12 bases separating them. The CDR3 DNA sequence: TGTGCCAGCAGCCCAAGTGGGGGTTATGGCTACACCTTC. Its protein is CASSPSGGYGYTF.

V usage is TRBV19 and J usage is TRBJ2-6; D possibly corresponds to TRBD1 (6 bases). Trimming removed 0 bases at V and 0 bases at J, with 12 bases between. CDR3 length: 18 amino acids. Germline values: CDR1 LNHDA, CDR2 SQIVND (reference sequence). The CDR3 protein is CASSIDRGPLSGANVLTF. The CDR3 nucleotides are TGTGCCAGTAGTATAGACAGGGGACCACTCTCTGGGGCCAACGTCCTGACTTTC.

This chain connects TRBV13 to TRBJ2-7, with D possibly matching TRBD1 (5 bases). Trimming removed 1 base at V and 1 base at J, with 8 bases between. The V gene's germline CDR1 is PRHDT and CDR2 FYEKMQ (reference sequence). The length of the CDR3 is 14 residues. CDR3 protein: CASSLEQASYEQYF. CDR3 bases: TGTGCCAGCAGCTTAGAACAGGCTTCCTACGAGCAGTACTTC.

The CDR3 reads CASSQLTDEAGYTF. CDR3 coding DNA: TGCGCCAGCAGCCAACTGACGGACGAGGCAGGCTACACCTTC. The chain recombines TRBV4-1 with TRBJ1-2; unclear D gene. CDR1 is MGHRA and CDR2 is YSYEKL in the germline V gene. Trimming left V 2 bases short and J 8 bases short, with 15 bases between. The CDR3 is 14 amino acids.

The chain recombines TRBV7-9 with TRBJ2-3; possibly TRBD1 or TRBD2 for D (5 bases each). This CDR3 is built from 16 residues. Trimming took off 2 bases at V and 2 bases at J, with 14 bases between the two ends. Germline V gene data show CDR1 as SEHNR and CDR2 as FQNEAQ (reference sequence). The CDR3 sequence is CASSLLIGTTTDTQYF. DNA of the CDR3: TGTGCCAGCAGCTTACTTATCGGGACGACCACAGATACGCAGTATTTT.

This clone was counted a single time. J is TRBJ2-1 and V is TRBV5-5; D is uncertain. Germline V gene data show CDR1 as SGHKS and CDR2 as YYEKEE (reference sequence). Trimming stripped 1 base from V and 6 bases from J, with 14 bases between. The CDR3 has 15 residues. This CDR3 reads CASSLLARQGNEQFF. The CDR3 DNA sequence: TGTGCCAGCAGCTTGTTGGCTAGGCAAGGCAATGAGCAGTTCTTC.

CDR3 DNA sequence: TGTGCCAGCAGCTTAGCCGGCAGGGCGATTTGGAACACCATATATTTT. It encodes CASSLAGRAIWNTIYF. This chain uses TRBV7-9 with TRBJ1-3, with D possibly being TRBD1 (5 bases). There are 16 residues in the CDR3. Germline CDR1 is SEHNR and CDR2 is FQNEAQ (reference sequence). V dropped 0 bases and J dropped 7 bases, with 16 bases sitting between them.

The chain combines TRBV13 with TRBJ2-3; tentatively, D is TRBD1 or TRBD2 (6 bases each). The CDR3 has 15 residues. V lost 6 bases, J lost 0 bases, and 13 bases lay in between. CDR1 is PRHDT, CDR2 FYEKMQ, per germline (reference sequence). CDR3: CASSRGRGSTDTQYF. CDR3 coding DNA: TGTGCCAGCAGTCGGGGGCGGGGAAGCACAGATACGCAGTATTTT.

The chain couples TRBV28 to TRBJ2-1; D may be TRBD1 (6 bases). CDR3 length: 16 amino acids. The V end was cut by 4 bases, the J end by 4 bases, with 17 bases between. Germline V gene sequence: CDR1 MDHEN, CDR2 SYDVKM. CDR3 nucleotide sequence: TGTGCCAGCAGTTCCGTGGACAGCCAATATTACAATGAGCAGTTCTTC. Translating gives CASSSVDSQYYNEQFF.